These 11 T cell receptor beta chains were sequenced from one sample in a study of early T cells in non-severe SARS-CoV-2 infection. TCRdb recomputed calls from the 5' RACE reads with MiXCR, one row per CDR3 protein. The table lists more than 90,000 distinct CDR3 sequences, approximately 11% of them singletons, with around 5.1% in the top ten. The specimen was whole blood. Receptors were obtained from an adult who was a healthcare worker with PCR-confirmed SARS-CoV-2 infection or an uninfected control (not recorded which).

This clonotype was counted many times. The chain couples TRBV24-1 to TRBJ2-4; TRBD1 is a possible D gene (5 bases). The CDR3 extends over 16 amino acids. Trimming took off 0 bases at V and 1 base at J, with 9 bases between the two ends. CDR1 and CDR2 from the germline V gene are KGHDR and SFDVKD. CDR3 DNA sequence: TGTGCCACCAGTGATTTGAAGGCAGGGGCCAAAAACATTCAGTACTTC. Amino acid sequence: CATSDLKAGAKNIQYF.

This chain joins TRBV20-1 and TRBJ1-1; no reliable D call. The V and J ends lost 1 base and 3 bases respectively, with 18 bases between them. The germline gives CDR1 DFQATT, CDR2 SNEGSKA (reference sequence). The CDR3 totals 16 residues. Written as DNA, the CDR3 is TGCAGTGCTAGAGTGCAGTGGGGAGGACCCCACACTGAAGCTTTCTTT. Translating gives CSARVQWGGPHTEAFF.

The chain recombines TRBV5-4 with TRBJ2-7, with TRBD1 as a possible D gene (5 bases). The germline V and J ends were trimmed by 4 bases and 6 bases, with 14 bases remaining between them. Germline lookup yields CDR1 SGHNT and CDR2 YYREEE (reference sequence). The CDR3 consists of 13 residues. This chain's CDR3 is CASSLPRRGEQYF. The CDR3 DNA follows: TGTGCCAGCAGCCTTCCTCGAAGGGGCGAGCAGTACTTC.

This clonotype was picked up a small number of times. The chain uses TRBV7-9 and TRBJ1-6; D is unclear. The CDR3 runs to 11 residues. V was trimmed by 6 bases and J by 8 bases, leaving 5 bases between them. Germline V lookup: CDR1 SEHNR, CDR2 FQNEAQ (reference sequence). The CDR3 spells CASSNYSPLHF. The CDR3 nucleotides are TGTGCCAGCAGTAACTATTCACCCCTCCACTTT.

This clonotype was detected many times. This CDR3 is CASSLEWGGEQFF. For the CDR3, the DNA is TGTGCCAGCAGCTTAGAATGGGGTGGTGAGCAGTTCTTC. The gene calls are TRBV7-2 and TRBJ2-1; D is undetermined. This CDR3 has 13 residues. Trimming took off 1 base at V and 9 bases at J, with 10 bases between the two ends. Germline CDR1 and CDR2: SGHTA and FQGNSA.

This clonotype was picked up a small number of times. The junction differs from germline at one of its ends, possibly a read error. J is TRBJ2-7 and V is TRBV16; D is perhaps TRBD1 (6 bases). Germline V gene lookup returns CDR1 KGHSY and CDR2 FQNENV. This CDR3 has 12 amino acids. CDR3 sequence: CASSQVGTGLRF. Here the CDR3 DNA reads TGTGCCAGCAGCCAAGTCGGAACAGGGCTGCGGTTC.

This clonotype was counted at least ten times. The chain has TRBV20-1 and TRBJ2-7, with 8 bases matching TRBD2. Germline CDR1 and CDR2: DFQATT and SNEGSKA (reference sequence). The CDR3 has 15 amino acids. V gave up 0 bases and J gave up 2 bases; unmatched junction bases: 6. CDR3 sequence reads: CSARDTSGVTYEQYF. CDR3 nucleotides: TGCAGTGCTAGAGATACTAGCGGTGTTACCTACGAGCAGTACTTC.

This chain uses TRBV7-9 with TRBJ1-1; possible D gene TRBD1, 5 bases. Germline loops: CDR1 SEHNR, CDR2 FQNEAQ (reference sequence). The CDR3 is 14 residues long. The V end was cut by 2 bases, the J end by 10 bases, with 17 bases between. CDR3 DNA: TGTGCCAGCAGCTTATCACTCCGTTGGGGCCGAGCTTTCTTT. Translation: CASSLSLRWGRAFF.

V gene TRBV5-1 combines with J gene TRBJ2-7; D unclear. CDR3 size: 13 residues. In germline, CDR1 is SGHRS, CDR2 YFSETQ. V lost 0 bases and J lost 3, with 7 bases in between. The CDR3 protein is CASSLAGHYEQYF. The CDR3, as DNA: TGCGCCAGCAGCTTGGCCGGCCACTACGAGCAGTACTTC.

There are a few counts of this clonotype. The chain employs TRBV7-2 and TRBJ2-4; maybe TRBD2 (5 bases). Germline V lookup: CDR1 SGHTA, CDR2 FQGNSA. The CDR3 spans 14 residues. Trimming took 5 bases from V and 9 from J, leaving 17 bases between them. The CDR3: CASSPQGLSGIQYF. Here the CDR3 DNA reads TGTGCCAGCAGCCCGCAAGGACTTTCGGGCATTCAGTACTTC.

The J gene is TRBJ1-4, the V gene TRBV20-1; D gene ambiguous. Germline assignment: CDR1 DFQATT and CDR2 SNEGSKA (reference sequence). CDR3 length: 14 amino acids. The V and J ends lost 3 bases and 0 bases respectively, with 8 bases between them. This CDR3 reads CSARSSATNEKLFF. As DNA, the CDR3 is TGCAGTGCTAGGAGTAGCGCAACTAATGAAAAACTGTTTTTT.